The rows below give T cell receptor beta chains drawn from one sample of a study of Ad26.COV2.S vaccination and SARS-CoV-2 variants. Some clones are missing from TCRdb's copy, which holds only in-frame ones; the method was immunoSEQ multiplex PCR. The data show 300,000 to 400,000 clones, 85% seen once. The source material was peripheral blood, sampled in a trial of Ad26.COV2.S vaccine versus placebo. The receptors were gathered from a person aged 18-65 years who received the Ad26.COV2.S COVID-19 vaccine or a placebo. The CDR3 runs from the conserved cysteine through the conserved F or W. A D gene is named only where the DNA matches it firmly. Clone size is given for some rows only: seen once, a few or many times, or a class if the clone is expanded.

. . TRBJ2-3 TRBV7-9 TGTGCCAGCAGCCGGGACTCTCACACAGATACGCAGTATTTT CASSRDSHTDTQYF
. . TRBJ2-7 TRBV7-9 TGTGCCAGCGGAGTTTCCTACGAGCAGTACTTC CASGVSYEQYF
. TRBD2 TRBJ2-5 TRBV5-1 TGCGCCAGCAGCTCCGGGCTAGCGGGGGGTGGTGAGACCCAGTACTTC CASSSGLAGGGETQYF
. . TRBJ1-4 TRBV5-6 TGTGCCAGCAGCTTGTTAATGTCCCTCGTCGAATCTAATGAAAAACTGTTTTTT CASSLLMSLVESNEKLFF
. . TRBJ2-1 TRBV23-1 TGCGCCAGCAGTCAACGTGGCTCGGTAAATGAGCAGTTCTTC CASSQRGSVNEQFF
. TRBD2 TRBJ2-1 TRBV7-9 TGTGCCAGCAGCTTAGTTTACGGGGGGGCCATGAACTCCTACAATGAGCAGTTCTTC CASSLVYGGAMNSYNEQFF
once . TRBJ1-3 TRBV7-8 TGTGCCAGCAGCTCACCCTTAGGCGGGGGCACCATATATTTT CASSSPLGGGTIYF
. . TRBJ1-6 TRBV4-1 TGCGCCAGCAGCCAAACGGGGGCACGGGATTCACCCCTCCACTTT CASSQTGARDSPLHF
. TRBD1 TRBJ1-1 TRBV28 TGTGCCAGCAGTTTAGTCAGGGGGCTGTCAGACACTGAAGCTTTCTTT CASSLVRGLSDTEAFF
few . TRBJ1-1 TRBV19 TGTGCCACCACGCAGGGAACCTGGGGTGAAGCTTTCTTT CATTQGTWGEAFF
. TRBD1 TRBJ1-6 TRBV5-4 TGTGCCAGCAGCCGGGAGACAGGGAGGAATTCACCCCTCCACTTT CASSRETGRNSPLHF
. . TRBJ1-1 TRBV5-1 TGCGCCAGCAGCGACGACTTGAACACTGAAGCTTTCTTT CASSDDLNTEAFF
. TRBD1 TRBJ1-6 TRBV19 TGTGCCAGTAGTAAGGAGGACAGGGTTCTCTCACCCCTCCACTTT CASSKEDRVLSPLHF
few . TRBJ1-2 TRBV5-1 TGCGCCAGCAGCCCCGGATTGGGGGCTATGTATGGCTACACCTTC CASSPGLGAMYGYTF
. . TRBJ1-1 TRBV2 TGTGCCGGTGGGGTCCTGAACACTGAAGCTTTCTTT CAGGVLNTEAFF
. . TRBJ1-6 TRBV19 TGTGCCACCAACCCGGGGGGGCGCGTCGATTCACCCCTCCACTTT CATNPGGRVDSPLHF
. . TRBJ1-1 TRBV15 TGTGCCACCAGCAGAGGCGTGGAGAACACTGAAGCTTTCTTT CATSRGVENTEAFF
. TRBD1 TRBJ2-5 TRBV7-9 TGTGCCAGCAGCCCCGCTTTAGGGACAGGGCAACAAGAGACCCAGTACTTC CASSPALGTGQQETQYF
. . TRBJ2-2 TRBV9 TGTGCCAGCAGCGCCTACGACAGAAACACCGGGGAGCTGTTTTTT CASSAYDRNTGELFF
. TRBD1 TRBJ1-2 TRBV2 TGTGCCAGCAGTGGAAGGACAGGGGGATTTTCACACTATGGCTACACCTTC CASSGRTGGFSHYGYTF
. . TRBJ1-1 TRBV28 TGTGCCAGCAGTTTGGGAGGCGACACTGAAGCTTTCTTT CASSLGGDTEAFF
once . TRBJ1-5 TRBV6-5 TGTGCCAGCAGTTACGAGGTCTACGGTCAGCCCCAGCATTTT CASSYEVYGQPQHF
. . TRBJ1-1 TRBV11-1 TGTGCCAGCAGCCGGGACGTACTAAACACTGAAGCTTTCTTT CASSRDVLNTEAFF
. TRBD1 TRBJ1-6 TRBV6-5 TGTGCCAGCACCAGACAGGGCCCACCTTCACCCCTCCACTTT CASTRQGPPSPLHF
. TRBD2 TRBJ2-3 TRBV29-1 TGCAGCGTGACCGGGACTAGCGGGGGGCATTCTAGCACAGATACGCAGTATTTT CSVTGTSGGHSSTDTQYF
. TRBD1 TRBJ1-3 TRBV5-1 TGCGCCAGCAGCTTGGGAGTCACAGGGGCGTATGGAAACACCATATATTTT CASSLGVTGAYGNTIYF
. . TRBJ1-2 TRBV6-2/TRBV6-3 TGTGCCAGCAGTTACAAGGGATATGGCTACACCTTC CASSYKGYGYTF
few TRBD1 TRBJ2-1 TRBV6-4 TGTGCCAGCAGTGCCACAGGGGGCACGAATGAGCAGTTCTTC CASSATGGTNEQFF
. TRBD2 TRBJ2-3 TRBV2 TGTGCCACGTCACTAGCGGGGGGGCGGAATACGCAGTATTTT CATSLAGGRNTQYF